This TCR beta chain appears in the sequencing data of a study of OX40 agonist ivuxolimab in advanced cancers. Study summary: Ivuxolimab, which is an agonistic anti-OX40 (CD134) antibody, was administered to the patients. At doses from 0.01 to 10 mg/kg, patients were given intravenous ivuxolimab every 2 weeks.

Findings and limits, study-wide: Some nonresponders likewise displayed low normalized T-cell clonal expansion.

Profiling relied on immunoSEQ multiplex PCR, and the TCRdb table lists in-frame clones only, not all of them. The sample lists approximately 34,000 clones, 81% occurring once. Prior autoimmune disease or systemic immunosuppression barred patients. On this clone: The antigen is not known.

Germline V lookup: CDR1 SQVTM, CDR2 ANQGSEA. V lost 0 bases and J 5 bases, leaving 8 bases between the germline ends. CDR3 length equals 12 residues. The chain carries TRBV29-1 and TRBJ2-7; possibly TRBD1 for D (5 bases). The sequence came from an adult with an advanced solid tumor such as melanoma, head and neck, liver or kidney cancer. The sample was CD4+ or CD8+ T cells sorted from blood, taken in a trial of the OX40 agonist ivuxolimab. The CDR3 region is CSVEDSRDEQYF. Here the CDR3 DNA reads TGCAGCGTTGAAGATTCCAGGGACGAGCAGTACTTC.